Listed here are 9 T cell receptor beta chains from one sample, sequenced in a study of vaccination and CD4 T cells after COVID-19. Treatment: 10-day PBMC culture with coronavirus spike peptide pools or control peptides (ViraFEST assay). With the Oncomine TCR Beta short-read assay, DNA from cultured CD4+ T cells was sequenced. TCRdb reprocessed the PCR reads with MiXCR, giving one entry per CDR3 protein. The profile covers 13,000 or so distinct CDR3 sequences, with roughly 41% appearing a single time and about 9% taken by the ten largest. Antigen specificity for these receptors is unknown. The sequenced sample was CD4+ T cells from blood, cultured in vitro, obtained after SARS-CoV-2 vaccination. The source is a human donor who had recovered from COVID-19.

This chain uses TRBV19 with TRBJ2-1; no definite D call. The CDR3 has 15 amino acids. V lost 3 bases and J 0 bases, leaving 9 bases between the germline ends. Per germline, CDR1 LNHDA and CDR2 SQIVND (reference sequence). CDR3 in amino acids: CASSIGTSSYNEQFF. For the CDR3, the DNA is TGTGCCAGTAGTATTGGCACCAGCTCCTACAATGAGCAGTTCTTC.

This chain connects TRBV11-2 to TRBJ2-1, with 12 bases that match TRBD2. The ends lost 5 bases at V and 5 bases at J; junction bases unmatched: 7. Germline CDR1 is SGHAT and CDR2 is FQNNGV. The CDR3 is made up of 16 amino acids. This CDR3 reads CASSQLTSGRNNEQFF. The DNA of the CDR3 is TGTGCCAGCAGCCAGCTAACTAGCGGGAGGAACAATGAGCAGTTCTTC. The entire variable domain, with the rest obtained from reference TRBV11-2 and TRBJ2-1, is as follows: EAGVAQSPRYKIIEKRQSVAFWCNPISGHATLYWYQQILGQGPKLLIQFQNNGVVDDSQLPKDRFSAERLKGVDSTLKIQPAKLEDSAVYLCASSQLTSGRNNEQFFGPGTRLTVL.

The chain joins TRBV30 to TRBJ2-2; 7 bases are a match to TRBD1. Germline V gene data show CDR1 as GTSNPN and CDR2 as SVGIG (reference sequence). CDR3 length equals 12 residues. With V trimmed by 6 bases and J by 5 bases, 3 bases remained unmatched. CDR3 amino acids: CACPGGTGELFF. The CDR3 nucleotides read TGTGCCTGCCCAGGGGGTACCGGGGAGCTGTTTTTT. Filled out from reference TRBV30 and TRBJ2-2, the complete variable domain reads SQTIHQWPATLVQPVGSPLSLECTVEGTSNPNLYWYRQAAGRGLQLLFYSVGIGQISSEVPQNLSASRPQDRQFILSSKKLLLSDSGFYLCACPGGTGELFFGEGSRLTVL.

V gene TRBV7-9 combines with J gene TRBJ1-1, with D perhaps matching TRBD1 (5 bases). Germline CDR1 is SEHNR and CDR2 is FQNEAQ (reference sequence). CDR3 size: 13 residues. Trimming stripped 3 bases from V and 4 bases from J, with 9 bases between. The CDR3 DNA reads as TGTGCCAGCAGCTTGTTTGGGGGCACTGAAGCTTTCTTT. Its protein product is CASSLFGGTEAFF.

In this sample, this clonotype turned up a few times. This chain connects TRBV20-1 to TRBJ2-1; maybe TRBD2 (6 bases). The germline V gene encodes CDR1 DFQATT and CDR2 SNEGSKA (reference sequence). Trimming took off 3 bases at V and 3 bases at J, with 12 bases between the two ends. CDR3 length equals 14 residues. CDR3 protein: CSASPSGLYNEQFF. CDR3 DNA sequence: TGCAGTGCTAGTCCCAGCGGGCTCTACAATGAGCAGTTCTTC.

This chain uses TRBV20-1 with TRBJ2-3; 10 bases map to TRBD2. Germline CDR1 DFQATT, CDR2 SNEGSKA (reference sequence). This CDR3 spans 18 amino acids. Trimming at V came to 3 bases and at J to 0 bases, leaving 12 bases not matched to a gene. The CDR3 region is CSARAHRLAGSSTDTQYF. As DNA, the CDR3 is TGCAGTGCTAGGGCCCACCGACTAGCGGGCTCTAGCACAGATACGCAGTATTTT.

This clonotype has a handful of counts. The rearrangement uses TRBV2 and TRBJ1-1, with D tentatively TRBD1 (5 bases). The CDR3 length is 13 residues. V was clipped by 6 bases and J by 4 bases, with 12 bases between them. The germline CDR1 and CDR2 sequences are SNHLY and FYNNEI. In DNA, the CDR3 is TGTGCCAGCAGCTTGACAGTGGGCACTGAAGCTTTCTTT. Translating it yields CASSLTVGTEAFF.

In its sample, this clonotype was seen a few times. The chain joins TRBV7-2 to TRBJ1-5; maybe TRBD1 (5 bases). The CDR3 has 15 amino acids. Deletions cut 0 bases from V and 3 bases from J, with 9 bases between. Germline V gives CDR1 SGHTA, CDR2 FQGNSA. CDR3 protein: CASSLALGANQPQHF. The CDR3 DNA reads TGTGCCAGCAGCTTAGCCCTTGGGGCCAATCAGCCCCAGCATTTT.

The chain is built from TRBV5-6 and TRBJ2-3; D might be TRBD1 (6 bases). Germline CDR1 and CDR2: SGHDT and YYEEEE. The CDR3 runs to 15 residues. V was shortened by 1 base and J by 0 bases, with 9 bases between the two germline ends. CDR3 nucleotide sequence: TGTGCCAGCAGCTTGTACAGGGTTAGCACAGATACGCAGTATTTT. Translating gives CASSLYRVSTDTQYF.